These 13 T cell receptor beta chains were sequenced from one sample in a study of blood T cell repertoires in COVID-19. Only in-frame clones appear in the TCRdb table, and some are missing; sequencing was by immunoSEQ multiplex PCR. The table records 100,000 to 150,000 clones, around 81% of them present only once. The sample comprised peripheral blood. The receptors were gathered from a man aged 55 to 70 with acute or convalescent COVID-19.

The chain carries TRBV9 and TRBJ2-1, with 9 nucleotides matching TRBD2. V shed 3 bases and J 2 bases; nucleotides not matched to a gene: 3. In germline, CDR1 is SGDLS, CDR2 YYNGEE. The CDR3 is 15 residues long. In DNA, the CDR3 is TGTGCCAGCAGCGGTGGCGGGAGGGCCTACAATGAGCAGTTCTTC. Its translation is CASSGGGRAYNEQFF. Filled out from reference TRBV9 and TRBJ2-1, the complete variable domain reads DSGVTQTPKHLITATGQRVTLRCSPRSGDLSVYWYQQSLDQGLQFLIQYYNGEERAKGNILERFSAQQFPDLHSELNLSSLELGDSALYFCASSGGGRAYNEQFFGPGTRLTVL.

V gene TRBV27 combines with J gene TRBJ1-6; D remains ambiguous. Between the trimmed V and J ends, which lost 3 bases and 7 bases, there was a span of 13 bases. In germline, CDR1 is MNHEY, CDR2 SMNVEV (reference sequence). This CDR3 region has 15 residues. The CDR3 DNA follows: TGTGCCAGCAGTTTGCGACGGGAGAGGAATTCACCCCTCCACTTT. Translated: CASSLRRERNSPLHF.

The J gene is TRBJ1-5, the V gene TRBV7-2, with D uncertain. Germline values: CDR1 SGHTA, CDR2 FQGNSA. The CDR3 length is 13 residues. V gave up 3 bases and J gave up 2 bases, with 5 bases separating them. CDR3 in DNA: TGTGCCAGCAGCTTGAGGGGCAATCAGCCCCAGCATTTT. It specifies CASSLRGNQPQHF.

A single count supports this clone. CDR3 in DNA: TGTGCCTGGAGTGGGGGCAGGGGGCTTGGCACTGAAGCTTTCTTT. Translation: CAWSGGRGLGTEAFF. The gene calls are TRBV30 and TRBJ1-1; 8 positions agree with TRBD1. In germline, CDR1 is GTSNPN, CDR2 SVGIG (reference sequence). V trimming: 1 base; J trimming: 4 bases; junction bases outside the gene matches: 8. The length of the CDR3 is 15 residues.

The rearrangement joins TRBV3-1 (or the pseudogene TRBV3-2) to TRBJ1-5, with 11 nucleotides matching TRBD1. V gave up 3 bases and J gave up 0 bases; unmatched junction bases: 4. Germline lookup yields CDR1 LGHDT and CDR2 YNNKEL (reference sequence). The CDR3 spans 17 residues. DNA of the CDR3: TGTGCCAGCAGCCAGGGGACAGGGGGGAATAGCAATCAGCCCCAGCATTTT. It is translated as CASSQGTGGNSNQPQHF.

The gene calls are TRBV27 and TRBJ1-5; D may be TRBD1 (6 bases). The CDR3 length is 15 residues. V was cut by 1 base and J by 3 bases, with 10 bases left in between. The V gene's germline CDR1 is MNHEY and CDR2 SMNVEV (reference sequence). The CDR3: CASSLFGQFNQPQHF. CDR3 nucleotides: TGTGCCAGCAGTTTATTCGGACAGTTCAATCAGCCCCAGCATTTT.

The chain uses TRBV21-1 and TRBJ2-1; TRBD2, as called in the table, went unchecked against the DNA. TRBV21-1 is given as a pseudogene. The CDR3 is made up of 17 amino acids. The CDR3 DNA follows: TGTGCCAGCAGCAACCTCCAGACTAGCGGATCCTACAATGAGCAGTTCTTC. It is translated as CASSNLQTSGSYNEQFF.

The chain carries TRBV7-3 and TRBJ2-2; no reliable D call. V was pared by 3 bases and J by 4 bases, with 6 bases between. Germline V gene sequence: CDR1 SGHTA, CDR2 FQGTGA. The CDR3 contains 13 residues. As DNA, the CDR3 is TGTGCCAGCAGCTTGCAGTTCACCGGGGAGCTGTTTTTT. It translates to CASSLQFTGELFF.

This chain connects TRBV30 to TRBJ1-4; D is ambiguous. Trimming shortened V by 1 base and J by 8 bases, and 14 bases separated the two germline ends. Germline V lookup: CDR1 GTSNPN, CDR2 SVGIG (reference sequence). CDR3 length equals 14 residues. CDR3 sequence (DNA): TGTGCCTGGAGTGCGTCGGGGTCGGGGGAAAAACTGTTTTTT. It yields the protein CAWSASGSGEKLFF. Based on the CDR3 plus reference TRBV30 and TRBJ1-4, the full variable domain is SQTIHQWPATLVQPVGSPLSLECTVEGTSNPNLYWYRQAAGRGLQLLFYSVGIGQISSEVPQNLSASRPQDRQFILSSKKLLLSDSGFYLCAWSASGSGEKLFFGSGTQLSVL.

This rearrangement joins TRBV10-3 to TRBJ2-3; 13 bases are a match to TRBD2. The CDR3 has 15 residues. Germline lookup yields CDR1 ENHRY and CDR2 SYGVKD. V dropped 4 bases and J dropped 6; count of bases not matched to a gene: 4. The CDR3 here is CAISGTSGSGDTQYF. CDR3 in DNA: TGTGCCATCAGTGGGACTAGCGGGAGTGGTGATACGCAGTATTTT.

The chain recombines TRBV6-5 with TRBJ2-3; TRBD1 matches 12 bases. Germline CDR1 is MNHEY and CDR2 is SVGAGI. V trimming: 5 bases; J trimming: 4 bases; junction bases outside the gene matches: 4. This CDR3 is built from 15 residues. The CDR3 nucleotides read TGTGCCAGCAGTACCGGGACAGGGGGCTCAGATACGCAGTATTTT. Encoded protein: CASSTGTGGSDTQYF.

CDR3 loop: CASSLTVLSYEQYF. In nucleotides, the CDR3 is TGTGCCAGCAGCTTGACGGTCCTCTCCTACGAGCAGTACTTC. This chain uses TRBV5-6 with TRBJ2-7, with unresolved D. The V gene lost 1 base and the J gene lost 0 bases, with 8 bases spanning the gap. From germline, CDR1 is SGHDT and CDR2 YYEEEE. CDR3 length: 14 residues.

This clone was found a few times. The V and J genes are TRBV18 and TRBJ2-1, with 8 bases aligning to TRBD1. Germline values: CDR1 KGHSH, CDR2 LQKENI. CDR3 size: 16 residues. V lost 3 bases to trimming and J lost 7 bases; unmatched junction nucleotides: 11. In DNA form, the CDR3 reads TGTGCCAGCTCACCCCTCGGGCAGGGGGCTGGGAATGAGCAGTTCTTC. Its protein is CASSPLGQGAGNEQFF.